Below, 21 T cell receptor beta chains from the same sample are listed, as sequenced in a study of T-cell memory formation after mild COVID-19. Each CDR3 protein is one row after TCRdb ran MiXCR on the 5' RACE reads. Among roughly 400,000 distinct CDR3 sequences, 20% to 25% were seen once, and the ten largest hold 7.5% to 10%. Material: PBMCs or a T cell subset sorted from them (not recorded which). The receptors here all came from an adult woman who had mild COVID-19 (a few samples of this study predate the infection). Cell type and time point are not known.

This clonotype turned up a few times. This rearrangement joins TRBV5-1 to TRBJ1-1, with 7 bases matching TRBD1. Germline V gene sequence: CDR1 SGHRS, CDR2 YFSETQ. V shed 4 bases, J shed 1 base, and the junction held 7 bases outside the gene matches. The CDR3 loop spans 15 amino acids. CDR3 sequence reads: CASSALQGPNTEAFF. DNA of the CDR3: TGCGCCAGCAGCGCCTTACAGGGGCCGAACACTGAAGCTTTCTTT.

This clonotype was picked up a small number of times. The chain combines TRBV7-9 with TRBJ2-1; D remains ambiguous. This CDR3 contains 14 residues. Germline-derived CDR1 and CDR2 are SEHNR and FQNEAQ (reference sequence). Trimming took 1 base from V and 3 from J, leaving 7 bases between them. The CDR3 DNA reads TGTGCCAGCAGCTTAGTGGCACTCTACAATGAGCAGTTCTTC. Encoded protein: CASSLVALYNEQFF. The full variable domain, with the rest looked up from reference TRBV7-9 and TRBJ2-1, is DTGVSQNPRHKITKRGQNVTFRCDPISEHNRLYWYRQTLGQGPEFLTYFQNEAQLEKSRLLSDRFSAERPKGSFSTLEIQRTEQGDSAMYLCASSLVALYNEQFFGPGTRLTVL.

This sequence joins TRBV27 and TRBJ2-3; D is unclear. Trimming stripped 6 bases from V and 7 bases from J, with 11 bases between. The CDR3 totals 12 residues. Germline V lookup: CDR1 MNHEY, CDR2 SMNVEV (reference sequence). The CDR3 nucleotides read TGTGCCAGCAGCCCTACCGCAAATACGCAGTATTTT. This sequence encodes CASSPTANTQYF.

The gene calls are TRBV7-2 and TRBJ1-4; D is unresolved. Germline values: CDR1 SGHTA, CDR2 FQGNSA. This CDR3 is built from 12 residues. The V end was cut by 1 base, the J end by 7 bases, with 4 bases between. In DNA form, the CDR3 reads TGTGCCAGCAGCTTAGGGCCTGAAAAACTGTTTTTT. It yields the protein CASSLGPEKLFF.

This clonotype was seen a few times. V gene TRBV5-1 combines with J gene TRBJ2-1; no firm D call. This CDR3 is built from 16 residues. Looked up from germline, CDR1 is SGHRS and CDR2 is YFSETQ. V was cut by 0 bases and J by 4 bases, with 14 bases left in between. The CDR3, as DNA: TGCGCCAGCAGCTTGGATGTGGTCTGGGGATACAATGAGCAGTTCTTC. Protein: CASSLDVVWGYNEQFF. Full variable domain (missing parts from reference TRBV5-1 and TRBJ2-1): KAGVTQTPRYLIKTRGQQVTLSCSPISGHRSVSWYQQTPGQGLQFLFEYFSETQRNKGNFPGRFSGRQFSNSRSEMNVSTLELGDSALYLCASSLDVVWGYNEQFFGPGTRLTVL.

The genes are TRBV12-3 or TRBV12-4 and TRBJ1-5, with D possibly TRBD1 on 6 matching bases. V was shortened by 0 bases and J by 5 bases, with 20 bases between the two germline ends. CDR3 length equals 18 residues. The CDR3 DNA sequence: TGTGCCAGCAGTTTAGCCCGTGGGGGCTTCCTCCCCCATCAGCCCCAGCATTTT. Amino acid sequence: CASSLARGGFLPHQPQHF.

The CDR3 DNA sequence: TGTGCCAGCAGTTTATGGAAGGGGGCAGACAATGAGCAGTTCTTC. Translation: CASSLWKGADNEQFF. V usage is TRBV12-3 or TRBV12-4 and J usage is TRBJ2-1; 7 bases fit TRBD1. V trimming: 2 bases; J trimming: 5 bases; junction bases outside the gene matches: 6. The CDR3 runs to 15 residues.

This clonotype was detected only once. V and J are TRBV7-2 and TRBJ2-3, with TRBD2 matching 8 bases. The ends lost 5 bases at V and 6 bases at J; junction bases unmatched: 19. The CDR3 length is 18 residues. The germline CDR1 and CDR2 sequences are SGHTA and FQGNSA. For the CDR3, the DNA is TGTGCCAGCAGCGACGCTACAGCGGGGGTCATACACGCGGATACGCAGTATTTT. As protein: CASSDATAGVIHADTQYF.

V gene TRBV29-1 combines with J gene TRBJ2-3; D ambiguous. Germline lookup yields CDR1 SQVTM and CDR2 ANQGSEA. Trimming took off 3 bases at V and 2 bases at J, with 9 bases between the two ends. CDR3 length equals 13 residues. The CDR3 region has the DNA TGCAGCGTTGATAACAATTACACAGATACGCAGTATTTT. The encoded protein is CSVDNNYTDTQYF.

This clonotype was seen more than once but under ten times. J is TRBJ2-3 and V is TRBV7-2; D ambiguous. V was shortened by 1 base and J by 6 bases, with 5 bases between the two germline ends. This CDR3 is built from 12 residues. The germline V gene has CDR1 SGHTA and CDR2 FQGNSA. The CDR3 nucleotides are TGTGCCAGCAGCTTAGGGTTGGATACGCAGTATTTT. It is translated as CASSLGLDTQYF.

The genes are TRBV4-3 and TRBJ2-2; a weak D match, TRBD2 (7 bases). Germline CDR1 LGHNA, CDR2 YSLEER. V lost 5 bases, J lost 3 bases, and 13 bases lay in between. The CDR3 has 15 residues. CDR3 sequence reads: CASSETGGHTGELFF. DNA of the CDR3: TGCGCCAGCAGCGAAACCGGGGGGCACACCGGGGAGCTGTTTTTT.

The table lists this clonotype with a few counts. V usage is TRBV29-1 and J usage is TRBJ1-5; TRBD1 is a possible D gene (6 bases). This CDR3 comprises 13 residues. CDR1 SQVTM and CDR2 ANQGSEA come from the germline V gene. V lost 5 bases, J lost 5 bases, and 13 bases lay in between. This CDR3 reads CSVIEGGDQPQHF. CDR3 sequence (DNA): TGCAGCGTTATCGAGGGGGGGGATCAGCCCCAGCATTTT.

This clonotype was seen a few times. The chain uses TRBV5-6 and TRBJ1-1; D gene unclear. This CDR3 has 14 residues. Germline loops: CDR1 SGHDT, CDR2 YYEEEE. Between the trimmed V and J ends, which lost 0 bases and 1 base, there was a span of 7 bases. The CDR3 protein is CASSLVSKNTEAFF. CDR3 DNA sequence: TGTGCCAGCAGCTTGGTGAGCAAGAACACTGAAGCTTTCTTT.

The chain links TRBV10-3 to TRBJ2-5; 13 nucleotides agree with TRBD2. This CDR3 contains 16 residues. Germline V gene lookup returns CDR1 ENHRY and CDR2 SYGVKD. V lost 4 bases and J lost 1; bases outside the gene matches: 3. The CDR3: CAISGGLAGSQETQYF. CDR3 coding DNA: TGTGCCATCAGTGGGGGACTAGCGGGGTCCCAAGAGACCCAGTACTTC.

This clonotype has a handful of counts. This rearrangement joins TRBV2 to TRBJ1-1; D gene unclear. The CDR3 covers 13 residues. Between the trimmed V and J ends, which lost 5 bases and 1 base, there was a span of 8 bases. Germline-derived CDR1 and CDR2 are SNHLY and FYNNEI. The CDR3 region has the DNA TGTGCCAGCAGTACCCTTCCGAACACTGAAGCTTTCTTT. The encoded protein is CASSTLPNTEAFF.

The chain employs TRBV30 and TRBJ1-6, with unresolved D. The CDR3 length is 14 residues. The V end was cut by 2 bases, the J end by 7 bases, with 12 bases between. Per germline, CDR1 GTSNPN and CDR2 SVGIG (reference sequence). As DNA, the CDR3 is TGTGCCTGGAGTTTGGGTCAGCCAAATTCACCCCTCCACTTT. Translating gives CAWSLGQPNSPLHF.

The chain recombines TRBV7-2 with TRBJ2-7, with 9 bases fitting TRBD2. Trimming cost V 1 base and J 2 bases; bases outside gene matches: 3. Germline CDR1 SGHTA, CDR2 FQGNSA. The CDR3 is made up of 15 amino acids. The CDR3 coding sequence is TGTGCCAGCAGCTTAGGAGGCGGGAGGGCCTACGAGCAGTACTTC. Translating gives CASSLGGGRAYEQYF.

This clonotype was recorded a few times. The gene calls are TRBV6-5 and TRBJ2-3; TRBD2 matches at 8 bases. The CDR3 length is 16 residues. Germline V gene data show CDR1 as MNHEY and CDR2 as SVGAGI. V trimming: 5 bases; J trimming: 0 bases; junction bases outside the gene matches: 7. The CDR3 reads CASSTGGTISTDTQYF. The CDR3 nucleotides are TGTGCCAGCAGTACGGGGGGGACTATAAGCACAGATACGCAGTATTTT.

This clonotype was observed a handful of times. The chain links TRBV24-1 to TRBJ2-7; D could derive from TRBD1 or TRBD2 (5 bases each). The CDR3 consists of 17 residues. Germline CDR1 KGHDR, CDR2 SFDVKD. V was clipped by 9 bases and J by 3 bases, with 26 bases between them. CDR3 in amino acids: CATLVVTGTNRNYEQYF. The CDR3 DNA reads TGTGCCACCTTGGTGGTGACCGGGACGAATAGGAACTACGAGCAGTACTTC.

This clonotype came up a few times. The V call is TRBV7-2, the J call TRBJ2-2; the D is unclear. Germline CDR1 and CDR2: SGHTA and FQGNSA. This CDR3 has 14 amino acids. Between the trimmed V and J ends, which lost 2 bases and 0 bases, there was a span of 4 bases. Here the CDR3 reads CASSLYSNTGELFF. The CDR3 DNA reads TGTGCCAGCAGCTTATACTCGAACACCGGGGAGCTGTTTTTT.

This clonotype was seen only a few times. The V call is TRBV10-3, the J call TRBJ1-1; D remains ambiguous. The length of the CDR3 is 12 residues. CDR1 ENHRY and CDR2 SYGVKD come from the germline V gene. Trimming took off 4 bases at V and 1 base at J, with 4 bases between the two ends. The CDR3 DNA reads as TGTGCCATCAGTGTGGGGAACACTGAAGCTTTCTTT. This sequence encodes CAISVGNTEAFF.